This T cell receptor (beta chain) was retrieved from a study of OX40 agonist ivuxolimab in advanced cancers. Study overall: Dosing consisted of intravenous ivuxolimab at 0.01 to 10 mg/kg every 2 weeks. Regarding the study as a whole: Relative to CD4+ cells, CD8+ T cells on average had more expanded clones.

Only in-frame clones appear in the TCRdb table, and some are missing; sequencing was by immunoSEQ multiplex PCR. The data show under 55,000 clones, with roughly 84% seen just once and 9.5% to 15% held by the top ten. On this clone itself: Antigen: not known.

Trimming took off 0 bases at V and 2 bases at J, with 10 bases between the two ends. Germline values: CDR1 SGHNT, CDR2 YYREEE (reference sequence). The CDR3 covers 15 residues. This receptor was taken from an adult with an advanced solid tumor such as melanoma, head and neck, liver or kidney cancer. The J gene is TRBJ2-3, the V gene TRBV5-4; D is possibly TRBD2 (6 bases). Sequencing was performed on CD4+ or CD8+ T cells sorted from blood, taken in a trial of the OX40 agonist ivuxolimab. This chain's CDR3 is CASSLASGATDTQYF. CDR3 DNA: TGTGCCAGCAGCTTGGCATCGGGAGCCACAGATACGCAGTATTTT.